This T cell receptor (beta chain) originates from a study of T cell responses to AZD1222 COVID-19 vaccine. Overall study results and limits: The breadth and depth of Spike-specific TCRs increased once two AZD1222 doses had been given. Researchers report vaccine-associated CD4 TCRs spanning spike, with dominance at 160-218 and 743-854. Sampled repertoires all dated from after the peak T cell response.

The protocol was immunoSEQ multiplex PCR, while the TCRdb copy is restricted to in-frame clones and leaves out a portion. This sample has over 100,000 clones; roughly 87% occur once, and the top ten carry about 2.5%. V lost 5 bases and J 2 bases, leaving 7 bases between the germline ends. The CDR3 sequence is 12 residues long. Germline assignment: CDR1 MNHEY and CDR2 SVGEGT. This clone was recorded only once. Its antigen is undetermined. This chain connects TRBV6-2 or TRBV6-3 to TRBJ2-7; possibly TRBD1 for D (6 bases). Sequenced here: peripheral blood, sampled 28 days after the second AZD1222 dose. This receptor was taken from an adult who received the AZD1222 COVID-19 vaccine. The CDR3 sequence: CASSRQAYEQYF. CDR3 nucleotides: TGTGCCAGCAGTAGACAGGCCTACGAGCAGTACTTC.